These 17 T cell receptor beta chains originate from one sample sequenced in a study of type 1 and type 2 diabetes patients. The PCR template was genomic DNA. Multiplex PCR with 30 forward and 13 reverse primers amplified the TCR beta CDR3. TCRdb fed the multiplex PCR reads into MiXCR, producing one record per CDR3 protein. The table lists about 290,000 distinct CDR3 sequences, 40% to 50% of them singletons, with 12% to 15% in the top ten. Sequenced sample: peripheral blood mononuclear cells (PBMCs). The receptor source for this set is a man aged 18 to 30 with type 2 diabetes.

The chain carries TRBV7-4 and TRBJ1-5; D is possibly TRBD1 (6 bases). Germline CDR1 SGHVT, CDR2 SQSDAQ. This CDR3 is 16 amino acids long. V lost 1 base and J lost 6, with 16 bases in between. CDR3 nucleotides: TGTGCCAGCAGCTTAGAGGGCGCGGGGGCGCTTCAGCCCCAGCATTTT. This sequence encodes CASSLEGAGALQPQHF.

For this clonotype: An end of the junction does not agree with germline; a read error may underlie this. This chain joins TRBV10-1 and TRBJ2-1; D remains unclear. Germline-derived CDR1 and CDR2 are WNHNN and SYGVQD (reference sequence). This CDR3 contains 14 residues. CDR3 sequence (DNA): TGCGCCAGCAGTGACAGGTACACCTACGATGAGCAGTTCTTC. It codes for CASSDRYTYDEQFF.

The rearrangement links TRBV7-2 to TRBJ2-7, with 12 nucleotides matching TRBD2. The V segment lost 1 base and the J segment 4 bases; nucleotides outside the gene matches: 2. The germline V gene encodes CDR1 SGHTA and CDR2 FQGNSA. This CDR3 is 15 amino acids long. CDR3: CASSLVGTSGYEQYF. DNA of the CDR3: TGTGCCAGCAGCTTAGTAGGGACTAGCGGGTACGAGCAGTACTTC.

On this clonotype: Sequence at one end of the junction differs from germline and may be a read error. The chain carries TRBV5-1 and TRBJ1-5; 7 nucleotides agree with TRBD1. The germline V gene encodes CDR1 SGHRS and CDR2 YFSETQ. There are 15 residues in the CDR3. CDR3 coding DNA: TGTGCCAGCAGCGGGAGTGACAGGGCCGATCAGCCCCAGCATTTT. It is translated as CASSGSDRADQPQHF.

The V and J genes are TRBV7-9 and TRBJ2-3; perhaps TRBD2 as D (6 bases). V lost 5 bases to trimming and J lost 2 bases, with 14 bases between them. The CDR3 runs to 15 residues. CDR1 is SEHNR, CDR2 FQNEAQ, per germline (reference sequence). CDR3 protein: CASSPPGLLTDTQYF. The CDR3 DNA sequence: TGTGCCAGCAGCCCCCCGGGACTTCTCACAGATACGCAGTATTTT.

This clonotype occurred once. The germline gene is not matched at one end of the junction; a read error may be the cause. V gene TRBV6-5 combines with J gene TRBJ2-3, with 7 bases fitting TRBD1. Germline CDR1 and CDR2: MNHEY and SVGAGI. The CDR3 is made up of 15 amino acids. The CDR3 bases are TGTGCCTGCAGTCTCCAGGGGGTCATGGCCGATACGCAGTATTTT. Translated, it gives CACSLQGVMADTQYF.

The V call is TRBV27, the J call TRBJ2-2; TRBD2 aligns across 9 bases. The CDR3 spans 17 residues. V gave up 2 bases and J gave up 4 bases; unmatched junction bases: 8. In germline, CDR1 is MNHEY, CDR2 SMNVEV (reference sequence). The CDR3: CASSLRLAGPVTGELFF. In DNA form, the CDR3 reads TGTGCCAGCAGTTTACGGCTAGCGGGACCGGTCACCGGGGAGCTGTTTTTT.

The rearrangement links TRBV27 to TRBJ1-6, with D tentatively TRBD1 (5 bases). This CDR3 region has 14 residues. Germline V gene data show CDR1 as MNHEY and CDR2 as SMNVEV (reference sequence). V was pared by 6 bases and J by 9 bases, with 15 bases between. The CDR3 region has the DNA TGTGCCAGCAGGCGCAAACAGGCCATTTCACCCCTCCACTTT. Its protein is CASRRKQAISPLHF.

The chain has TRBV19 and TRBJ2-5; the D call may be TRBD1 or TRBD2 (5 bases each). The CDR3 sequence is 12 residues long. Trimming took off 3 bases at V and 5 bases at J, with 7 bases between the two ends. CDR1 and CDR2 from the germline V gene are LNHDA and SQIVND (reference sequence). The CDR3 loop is CASSIWGETQYF. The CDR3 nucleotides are TGTGCCAGTAGTATTTGGGGGGAGACCCAGTACTTC.

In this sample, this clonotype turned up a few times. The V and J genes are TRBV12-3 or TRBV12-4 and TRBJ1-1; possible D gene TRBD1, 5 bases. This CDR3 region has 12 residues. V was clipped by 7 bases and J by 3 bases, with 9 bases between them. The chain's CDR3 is CASTRDYTEAFF. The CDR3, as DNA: TGTGCCAGCACAAGGGACTACACTGAAGCTTTCTTT.

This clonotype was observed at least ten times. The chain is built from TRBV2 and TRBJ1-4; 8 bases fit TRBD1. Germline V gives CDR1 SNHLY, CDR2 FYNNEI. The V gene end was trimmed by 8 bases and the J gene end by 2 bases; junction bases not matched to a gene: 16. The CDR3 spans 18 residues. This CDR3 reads CASREGQGEYRTNEKLFF. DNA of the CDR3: TGTGCCAGCCGAGAAGGACAGGGCGAGTATAGGACTAATGAAAAACTGTTTTTT.

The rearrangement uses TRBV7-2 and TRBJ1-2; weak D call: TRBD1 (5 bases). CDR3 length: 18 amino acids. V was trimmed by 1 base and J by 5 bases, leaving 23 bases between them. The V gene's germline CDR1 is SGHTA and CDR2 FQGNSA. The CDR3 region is CASSLGGGGRSPRYGYTF. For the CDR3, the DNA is TGTGCCAGCAGCTTAGGGGGCGGGGGACGGTCCCCTCGATATGGCTACACCTTC.

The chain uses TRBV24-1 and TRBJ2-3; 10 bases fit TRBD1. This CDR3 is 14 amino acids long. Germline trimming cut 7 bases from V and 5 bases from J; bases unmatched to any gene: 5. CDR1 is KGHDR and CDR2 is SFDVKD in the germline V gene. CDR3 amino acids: CATRPGQGLDTQYF. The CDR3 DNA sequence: TGTGCCACCAGACCGGGACAGGGGTTAGATACGCAGTATTTT.

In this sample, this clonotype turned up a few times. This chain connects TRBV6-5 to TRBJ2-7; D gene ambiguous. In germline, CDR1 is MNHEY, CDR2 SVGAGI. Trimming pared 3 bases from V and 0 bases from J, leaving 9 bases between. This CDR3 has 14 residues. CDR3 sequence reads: CASSYSLNSYEQYF. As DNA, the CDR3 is TGTGCCAGCAGTTATAGTCTTAACTCCTACGAGCAGTACTTC.

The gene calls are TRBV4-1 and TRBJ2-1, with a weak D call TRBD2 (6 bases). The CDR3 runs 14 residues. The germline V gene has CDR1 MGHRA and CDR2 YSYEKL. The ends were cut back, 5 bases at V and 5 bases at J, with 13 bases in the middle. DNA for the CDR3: TGCGCCAGCAGCTACGAGGGAGGTAACAATGAGCAGTTCTTC. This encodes CASSYEGGNNEQFF.

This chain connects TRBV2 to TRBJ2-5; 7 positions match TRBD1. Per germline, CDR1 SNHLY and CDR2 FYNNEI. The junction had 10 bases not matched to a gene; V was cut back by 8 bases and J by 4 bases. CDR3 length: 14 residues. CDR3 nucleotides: TGTGCCAGCTCACCCGGGACAGCCCGAGAGACCCAGTACTTC. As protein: CASSPGTARETQYF.

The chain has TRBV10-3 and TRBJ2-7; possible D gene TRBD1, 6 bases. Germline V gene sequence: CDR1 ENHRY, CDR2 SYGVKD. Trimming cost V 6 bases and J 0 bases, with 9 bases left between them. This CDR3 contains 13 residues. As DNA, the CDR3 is TGTGCCATCAGCAGGGGCCTCTCCTACGAGCAGTACTTC. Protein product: CAISRGLSYEQYF.